This record covers a single T cell receptor beta chain. Its target is unknown. This sample is drawn from a study of CD4 T cells in relation to SARS-CoV-2 and coronaviruses. Some clones are missing from TCRdb's copy, which holds only in-frame ones; the method was immunoSEQ multiplex PCR. The sample has roughly 17,000 clones, 70% to 85% seen once; the top ten hold 15% to 18%. Unexposed donor CD4+ T cells date from 2011-2018, before the COVID-19 pandemic. Isolation of CD4+ T cells took place after approximately 11 days in culture. The sequencing sample was made of CD4+ T cells from PBMCs, cultured in vitro. The receptor comes from a human donor in good health.

CDR3 protein: CASSQDRPSGSLETQYF. As DNA, the CDR3 is TGCGCCAGCAGCCAAGATCGTCCTAGCGGGAGCTTGGAGACCCAGTACTTC. This chain connects TRBV4-1 to TRBJ2-5; 10 nucleotides agree with TRBD2. The CDR3 length is 17 residues. J was trimmed by 5 bases and V by 0 bases; bases with no gene match: 9. Germline CDR1 is MGHRA and CDR2 is YSYEKL.